The present entry profiles one T cell receptor beta chain with its context. Its antigen is currently unknown. This entry comes from a study of lymphopenia after photon versus proton radiotherapy. V gave up 0 bases and J gave up 0 bases, with 12 bases separating them. Per the germline V gene, CDR1 is MGHRA and CDR2 is YSYEKL. This CDR3 is 18 amino acids long. The study, taken as a whole, reports: After the lymphocyte nadir, photon-treated repertoires showed oligoclonal expansion, especially of CD8+ Temra cells.

Libraries were prepared by immunoSEQ multiplex PCR; TCRdb keeps only in-frame clonotypes and omits some of them. The profile shows about 40,000 clones, approximately 86% of them singletons. The V call is TRBV4-1, the J call TRBJ2-6, with D perhaps matching TRBD2 (5 bases). The input for sequencing was peripheral blood, taken from a patient treated with proton-based radiotherapy. This sequence was found in a woman between 65 and 79 years old with pancreatic cancer. Some clones in this sample may be carry-over from other donors' samples. The DNA for the CDR3 is TGCGCCAGCAGCCAAGACTTGAGGGAAAGCTCTGGGGCCAACGTCCTGACTTTC. Protein sequence: CASSQDLRESSGANVLTF.